This TCR beta chain appears in the sequencing data of a study of T-cell reconstitution after alpha-beta-depleted transplantation in children. Unique molecular identifiers were built into the TCRbeta library. TCRdb passed the PCR reads through MiXCR, listing each CDR3 protein once. The data show about 360,000 distinct CDR3 sequences, with 13% seen just once and 3.5% to 4.5% held by the top ten. Trimming took 0 bases from V and 3 from J, leaving 11 bases between them. CDR1 is LNHNV and CDR2 is YYDKDF in the germline V gene (reference sequence). The CDR3 loop spans 16 amino acids. The TCR sequence derives from a human donor who donated a stem cell graft to a child with Fanconi anemia. V gene TRBV15 combines with J gene TRBJ2-2; D possibly corresponds to TRBD1 (5 bases). The material was PBMCs, obtained from the stem cell graft. The CDR3 reads CATSRDQGVHTGELFF. CDR3 DNA sequence: TGTGCCACCAGCAGAGATCAGGGTGTTCACACCGGGGAGCTGTTTTTT.